A selection of T cell receptor beta chains follows, all from one sample in a study of multiple sclerosis patients with progressive multifocal leukoencephalopathy. The assay was immunoSEQ multiplex PCR, and TCRdb's table has in-frame clones only and misses some. The table has some 30,000 clones, 90% to 95% seen once. Source material: PBMCs. Receptor source: a man aged 30 to 39 with multiple sclerosis. CDR3s include the opening cysteine and the closing phenylalanine or tryptophan. A D gene is named only where the DNA matches it firmly. Size is stated for part of the rows, as once, few or many counts, or as a class when the clone is expanded.

D gene	V gene	J gene	clone size	CDR3 length	CDR3 DNA	CDR3 protein
NA	TRBV11-2	TRBJ1-2	NA	13	TGTGCCAGCAGCCCAGACAGAAACTATGGCTACACCTTC	CASSPDRNYGYTF
TRBD2	TRBV2	TRBJ2-5	NA	15	TGTGCCAGCAGTGTGTGGACTAGCGGGAAGGAGACCCAGTACTTC	CASSVWTSGKETQYF
TRBD2	TRBV11-2	TRBJ2-3	once	15	TGTGCCAGCAGGTCGCTAGCGGGGGTCACAGATACGCAGTATTTT	CASRSLAGVTDTQYF
NA	TRBV4-3	TRBJ1-1	NA	14	TGCGCCAGCAGCCAACTCCAGGGGAACACTGAAGCTTTCTTT	CASSQLQGNTEAFF
NA	TRBV9	TRBJ2-1	NA	14	TGTGCCAGCAGCGTATTAACTGGGGCTGATGAGCAGTTCTTC	CASSVLTGADEQFF
NA	TRBV5-1	TRBJ1-5	few	15	TGCGCCAGCAGCCCGGGGGGGTATAGCAATCAGCCCCAGCATTTT	CASSPGGYSNQPQHF
NA	TRBV5-4	TRBJ2-1	once	15	TGTGCCAGCAGCTCCAAGGGTGTTTCCTACAATGAGCAGTTCTTC	CASSSKGVSYNEQFF
NA	TRBV6-1	TRBJ2-5	NA	13	TGTGCCAGCAGTGGAGGGTTCAAAGAGACCCAGTACTTC	CASSGGFKETQYF
TRBD2	TRBV2	TRBJ2-7	NA	13	TGTGCCAGCAGGACTAGCGGGTTCTACGAGCAGTACTTC	CASRTSGFYEQYF
NA	TRBV9	TRBJ2-2	few	13	TGTGCCAGCAGCGTAGGAGGGGCCGGGGAGCTGTTTTTT	CASSVGGAGELFF
NA	TRBV7-2	TRBJ1-2	NA	15	TGTGCCAGCAGCTTCGACAGACTCTACCACTATGGCTACACCTTC	CASSFDRLYHYGYTF
NA	TRBV19	TRBJ1-6	NA	14	TGTGCCAGTAGTAGCTCTGAGGGATATTCACCCCTCCACTTT	CASSSSEGYSPLHF
NA	TRBV20-1	TRBJ2-5	NA	10	TGCAGTGCTAAACAAGAGACCCAGTACTTC	CSAKQETQYF
NA	TRBV30	TRBJ1-1	few	11	TGTGCCTGGAGTGTACGGCAGGCAGCTTTCTTT	CAWSVRQAAFF
NA	TRBV5-1	TRBJ2-2	NA	15	TGCGCCAGCAGCTTGGTGGCAGGGGGGACCGGGGAGCTGTTTTTT	CASSLVAGGTGELFF
TRBD2	TRBV5-1	TRBJ2-3	NA	20	TGCGCCAGCAGCTTCAGACCAGGGGCTGGTCTAGCGGGCTACACAGATACGCAGTATTTT	CASSFRPGAGLAGYTDTQYF
NA	TRBV4-3	TRBJ1-2	NA	16	TGCGCCAGCAGCCAAGATGGTAACAGGGTGTTTCTTGGCTACACCTTC	CASSQDGNRVFLGYTF
TRBD1	TRBV18	TRBJ1-2	NA	16	TGTGCCAGCTCACCCTCCCGGGACAGGGGCCTCTATGGCTACACCTTC	CASSPSRDRGLYGYTF
NA	TRBV18	TRBJ2-5	NA	11	TGTGCCAGCTCACCGAGAGAGACCCAGTACTTC	CASSPRETQYF
NA	TRBV15	TRBJ2-1	NA	14	TGTGCCACCGCCGGGACATACTCCTACAATGAGCAGTTCTTC	CATAGTYSYNEQFF
TRBD2	TRBV4-3	TRBJ2-5	once	16	TGCGCCAGCAGCCAGGAGAGGTCCGGCGGGAGGGGGGCCCAGTACTTC	CASSQERSGGRGAQYF
TRBD2	TRBV4-1	TRBJ2-5	NA	15	TGCGCCAGCAGCCAAGGGACTAGCGGGAGTTGGGACCAGTACTTC	CASSQGTSGSWDQYF
NA	TRBV6-1	TRBJ1-1	NA	17	TGTGCCAGCAGTGAACTTGGGAACATAGCGATGAACACTGAAGCTTTCTTT	CASSELGNIAMNTEAFF
TRBD2	TRBV10-2	TRBJ2-5	NA	15	TGCGCCAGCGCCGGGACTAGAGGGTTCGGGGAGACCCAGTACTTC	CASAGTRGFGETQYF
NA	TRBV2	TRBJ2-3	NA	16	TGTGCCAGCCTAGGGAGGAGGGCCTCAAGCGGGGATACGCAGTATTTT	CASLGRRASSGDTQYF
TRBD2	TRBV6-6	TRBJ2-3	NA	15	TGTGCCAGCAGGCGACTAGCGGGAGGGCCAGATACGCAGTATTTT	CASRRLAGGPDTQYF
TRBD1	TRBV30	TRBJ1-3	once	19	TGTGCCTGGAGTGCCTTTCGGGACAGGGGACCGAACTCTGGAAACACCATATATTTT	CAWSAFRDRGPNSGNTIYF
TRBD1	TRBV25-1	TRBJ1-2	NA	13	TGTGCCAGCCGGGACAGGGTGGGTTATGGCTACACCTTC	CASRDRVGYGYTF
NA	TRBV6-1	TRBJ2-2	NA	15	TGTGCCAGCAGTGAAGTTAGAATGGCCACCGGGGAGCTGTTTTTT	CASSEVRMATGELFF
NA	TRBV25-1	TRBJ1-2	NA	12	TGTGCCAGCAGTGCTCCCCTGGGGGGCTACACCTTC	CASSAPLGGYTF
NA	TRBV4-3	TRBJ1-2	NA	16	TGCGCCAGCAGCCAAGAACGAAGTGTCTGGTACTATGGCTACACCTTC	CASSQERSVWYYGYTF
NA	TRBV5-1	TRBJ2-2	NA	16	TGCGCCAGCAGCTTGGAGTTTGCAGGGTTGGACGGGGAGCTGTTTTTT	CASSLEFAGLDGELFF
NA	TRBV19	TRBJ1-4	NA	13	TGTGCCAGTAGGGGACGGACTAATGAAAAACTGTTTTTT	CASRGRTNEKLFF
TRBD1	TRBV19	TRBJ2-7	NA	13	TGTGCCAGTAACCACAGGGGGGAGAACGAGCAGTACTTC	CASNHRGENEQYF
NA	TRBV19	TRBJ1-2	NA	14	TGTGCCAGTAGTTTTGCGGGTCCTTCCTATGGCTACACCTTC	CASSFAGPSYGYTF
NA	TRBV10-3	TRBJ2-7	NA	16	TGTGCCATCAGTCCTTCGGGACCGGGCATAACCTACGAGCAGTACTTC	CAISPSGPGITYEQYF
NA	TRBV6-5	TRBJ2-1	NA	15	TGTGCCAGCAGTAAGCCGGGCCGCTCCTACAATGAGCAGTTCTTC	CASSKPGRSYNEQFF
NA	TRBV10-3	TRBJ2-3	NA	14	TGTGCCATCAGACCAGCGGACCAAGGGGATACGCAGTATTTT	CAIRPADQGDTQYF
NA	TRBV19	TRBJ1-1	NA	14	TGTGCCAGTAGGGATCAGGCTTGGAACACTGAAGCTTTCTTT	CASRDQAWNTEAFF
TRBD1	TRBV4-1	TRBJ2-3	NA	14	TGCGCCAGCAGCCCCCTAGGGGGCCTAGATACGCAGTATTTT	CASSPLGGLDTQYF
NA	TRBV10-3	TRBJ1-3	NA	15	TGTGCCATCAGTGAGTCGTCTTACTCTGGAAACACCATATATTTT	CAISESSYSGNTIYF
TRBD2	TRBV19	TRBJ2-5	NA	17	TGTGCCAGTAGTCTCTACCCCAAGGCGGGAGGGCAAGAGACCCAGTACTTC	CASSLYPKAGGQETQYF
NA	TRBV7-7	TRBJ2-5	NA	15	TGTGCCAGCAGCCTGGGTTTAGGGACCCAAGAGACCCAGTACTTC	CASSLGLGTQETQYF
NA	TRBV15	TRBJ1-1	NA	11	TGTGCCACCAGCAGAGATCTGGTGGCTTTCTTT	CATSRDLVAFF
NA	TRBV4-2	TRBJ2-2	once	14	TGTGCCAGCGGCAACCTCCAGGGTAACGGGGAGCTGTTTTTT	CASGNLQGNGELFF